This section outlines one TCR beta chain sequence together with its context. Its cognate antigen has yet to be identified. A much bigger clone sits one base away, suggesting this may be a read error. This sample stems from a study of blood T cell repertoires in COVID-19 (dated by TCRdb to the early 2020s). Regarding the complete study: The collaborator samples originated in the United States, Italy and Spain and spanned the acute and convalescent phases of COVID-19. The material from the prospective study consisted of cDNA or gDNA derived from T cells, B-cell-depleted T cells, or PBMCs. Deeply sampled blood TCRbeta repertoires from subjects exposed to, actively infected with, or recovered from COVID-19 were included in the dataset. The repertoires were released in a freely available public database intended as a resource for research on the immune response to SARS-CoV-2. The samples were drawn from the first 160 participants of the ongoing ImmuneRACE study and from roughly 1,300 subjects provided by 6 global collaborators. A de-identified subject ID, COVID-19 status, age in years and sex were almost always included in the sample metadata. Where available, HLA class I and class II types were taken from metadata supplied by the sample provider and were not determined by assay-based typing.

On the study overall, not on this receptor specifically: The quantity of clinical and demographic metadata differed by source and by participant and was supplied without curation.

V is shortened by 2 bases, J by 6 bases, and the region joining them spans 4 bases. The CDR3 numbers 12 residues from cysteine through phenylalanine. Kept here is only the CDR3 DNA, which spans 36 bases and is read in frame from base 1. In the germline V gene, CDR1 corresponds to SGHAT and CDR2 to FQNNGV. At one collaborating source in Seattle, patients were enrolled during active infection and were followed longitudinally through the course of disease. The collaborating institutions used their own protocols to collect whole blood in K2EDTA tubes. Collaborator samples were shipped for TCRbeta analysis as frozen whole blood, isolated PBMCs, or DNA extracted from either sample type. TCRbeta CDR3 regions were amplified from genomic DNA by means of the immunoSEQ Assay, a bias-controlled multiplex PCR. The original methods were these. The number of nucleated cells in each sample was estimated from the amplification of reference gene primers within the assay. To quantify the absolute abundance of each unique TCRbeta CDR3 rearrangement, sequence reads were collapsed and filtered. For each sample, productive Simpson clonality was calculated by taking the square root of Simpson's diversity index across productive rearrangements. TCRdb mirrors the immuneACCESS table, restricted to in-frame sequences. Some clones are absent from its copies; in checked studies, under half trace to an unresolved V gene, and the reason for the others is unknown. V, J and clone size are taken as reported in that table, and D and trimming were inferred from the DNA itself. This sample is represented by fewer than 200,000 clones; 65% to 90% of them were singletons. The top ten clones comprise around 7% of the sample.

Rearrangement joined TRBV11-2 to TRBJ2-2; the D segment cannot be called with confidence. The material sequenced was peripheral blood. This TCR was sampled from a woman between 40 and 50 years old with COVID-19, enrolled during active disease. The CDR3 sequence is CASSLYAGELFF. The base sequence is TGTGCCAGCAGCTTATATGCCGGGGAGCTGTTTTTT.